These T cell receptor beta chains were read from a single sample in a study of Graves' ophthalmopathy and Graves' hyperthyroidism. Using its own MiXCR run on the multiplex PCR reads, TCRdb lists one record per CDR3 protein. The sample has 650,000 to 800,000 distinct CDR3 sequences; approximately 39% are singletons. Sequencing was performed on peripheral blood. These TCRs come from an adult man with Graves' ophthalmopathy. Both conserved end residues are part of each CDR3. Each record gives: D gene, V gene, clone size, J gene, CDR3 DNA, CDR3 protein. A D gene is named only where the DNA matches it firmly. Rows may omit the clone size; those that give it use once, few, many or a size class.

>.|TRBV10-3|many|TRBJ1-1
TGTGCCATCAGCAGGGGACGCACTGAAGCTTTCTTT
CAISRGRTEAFF
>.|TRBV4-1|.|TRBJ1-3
TGCGCCAGCAGCCAAGGATCAGGGGCTTCTGGAAACACCATATATTTT
CASSQGSGASGNTIYF
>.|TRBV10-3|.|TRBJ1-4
TGTGCCATCAGTGACCTCAATGAAAAACTGTTTTTT
CAISDLNEKLFF
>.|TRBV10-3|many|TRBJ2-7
TGTGCCATCAGTGATGTCGGGGGTATGTACGAGCAGTACTTC
CAISDVGGMYEQYF
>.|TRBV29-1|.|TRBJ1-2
TGCAGCGCAGGTTGGACCAACTATGGCTACACCTTC
CSAGWTNYGYTF
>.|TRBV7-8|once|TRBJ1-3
TGTGCCAGCAGCTTAGCACTCTCGAACACCATATATTTT
CASSLALSNTIYF
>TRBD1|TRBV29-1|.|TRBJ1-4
TGCAGCGTCTCCGGGACAGTTTCTAATGAAAAACTGTTTTTT
CSVSGTVSNEKLFF
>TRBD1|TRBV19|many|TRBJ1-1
TGTGCCAGTAGTATCGGGACAGGGCGCACTGAAGCTTTCTTT
CASSIGTGRTEAFF
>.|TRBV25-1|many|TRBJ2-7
TGTGCCAGCGATTCGGGGGACTACGAGCAGTACTTC
CASDSGDYEQYF
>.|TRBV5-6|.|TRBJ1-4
TGTGCCAGCAGCCCCCTTCGGCATGAAAAACTGTTTTTT
CASSPLRHEKLFF
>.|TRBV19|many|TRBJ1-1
TGTGCCAGTAGTATTACGGTATCCGTGAACACTGAAGCTTTCTTT
CASSITVSVNTEAFF
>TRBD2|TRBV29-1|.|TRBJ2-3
TGCAGCGTTGTCACTAGCGGGAGTATACGTACGCAGTATTTT
CSVVTSGSIRTQYF
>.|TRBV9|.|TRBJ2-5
TGTGCCAGCAGCCGACTGACAGGGGGGACTAGCATAGAGACCCAGTACTTC
CASSRLTGGTSIETQYF
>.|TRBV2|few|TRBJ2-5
TGTGCCAGCAGTGAACTCGGGTTGGCCCAGTACTTC
CASSELGLAQYF
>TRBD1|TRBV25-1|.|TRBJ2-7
TGTGCCAGCAGTGAAACCGGGAAGGGACAGGGGAAGCAGTACTTC
CASSETGKGQGKQYF
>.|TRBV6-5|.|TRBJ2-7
TGTGCCAGCAGCAGCCCCGGGTTCTACGAGCAGTACTTC
CASSSPGFYEQYF
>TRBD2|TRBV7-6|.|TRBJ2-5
TGTGCCAGCAGCTTGGGGACTAGCGGGGCGCAAGAGACCCAGTACTTC
CASSLGTSGAQETQYF
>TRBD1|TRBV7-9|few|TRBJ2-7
TGTGCCAGCAGCTCAAAGTCCCTCCGACAGGGTCCCTCCAGCTCCTACGAGCAGTACTTC
CASSSKSLRQGPSSSYEQYF
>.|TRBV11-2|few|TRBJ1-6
TGTGCCAGCAGCTTCCATGGACAGTCATCCTCCTATAATTCACCCCTCCACTTT
CASSFHGQSSSYNSPLHF
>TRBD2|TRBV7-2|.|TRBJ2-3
TGTGCCAGCAGCTTATCGGGGGGGCCTAGCGCAGATACGCAGTATTTT
CASSLSGGPSADTQYF
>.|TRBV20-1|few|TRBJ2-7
TGCAGTGCTAGAGATTGGCAGAGGTCCTACGAGCAGTACTTC
CSARDWQRSYEQYF
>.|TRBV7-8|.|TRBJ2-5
TGTGCCAGCAGCCTCCTCGACGGGAGCAATCAGCCCCAGTACTTC
CASSLLDGSNQPQYF
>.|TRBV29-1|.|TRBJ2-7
TGCAGCGGAGGCGGCTTCCAGGCCTACAATGAGCAGTACTTC
CSGGGFQAYNEQYF
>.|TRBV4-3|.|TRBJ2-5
TGCGCCAGCAGCCAAGATGCGGGGCTGGAGGTAGAGACCCAGTACTTC
CASSQDAGLEVETQYF
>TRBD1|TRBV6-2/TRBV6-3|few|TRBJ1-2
TGTGCCAGCAGTCAGCGCAGGGGGCCGGGCGGCTACACCTTC
CASSQRRGPGGYTF
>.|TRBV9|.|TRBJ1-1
TGTGCCAGCAGCTTTGACGGGGGGCGATTTTCAGCTTTCTTT
CASSFDGGRFSAFF
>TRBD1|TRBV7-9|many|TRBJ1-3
TGTGCCAGCAGCTTAGGCCAGGGGGCCCAAAACACCATATATTTT
CASSLGQGAQNTIYF
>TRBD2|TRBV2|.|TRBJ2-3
TGTGCCAGCAGTCCTTTAACGGGAGGGCCACATACGCAGTATTTT
CASSPLTGGPHTQYF
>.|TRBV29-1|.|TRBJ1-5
TGCAGCTTAGGGCACCCGGGTCGGAATCAGCCCCAGCATTTT
CSLGHPGRNQPQHF
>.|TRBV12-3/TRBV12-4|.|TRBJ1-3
TGTGCCAGCAGTTTAGGGGGCTCCCTCTCTGGAAACACCATATATTTT
CASSLGGSLSGNTIYF
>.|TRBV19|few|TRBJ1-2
TGTGCCAGTAGTATAGATCAGGCAGGGTTTAACTATGGCTACACCTTC
CASSIDQAGFNYGYTF
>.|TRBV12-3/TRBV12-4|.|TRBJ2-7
TGTGCTAGTTCGTCCGTGAGACTAGGCGCCGAGCAGTACTTC
CASSSVRLGAEQYF
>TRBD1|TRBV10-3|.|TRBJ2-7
TGTGCCAGCAGTTTCCGGGACAGACCTTACGAGCAGTACTTC
CASSFRDRPYEQYF
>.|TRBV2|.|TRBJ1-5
TGTGCCAGCAGTGAAAGGGGGTATAGCAATCAGCCCCACCATTTT
CASSERGYSNQPHHF
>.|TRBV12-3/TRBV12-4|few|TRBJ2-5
TGTGCCACCCGGTACGATAACCAAGAGACCCAGTACTTC
CATRYDNQETQYF
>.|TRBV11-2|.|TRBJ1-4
TGTGCCAGCGGGAGCTCCTACAATGAAAAACTGTTTTTT
CASGSSYNEKLFF
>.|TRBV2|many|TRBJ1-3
TGTGCCAGCAGTGAGCTGGGGGAGGGAAACACCATATATTTT
CASSELGEGNTIYF
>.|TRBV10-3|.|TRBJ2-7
TGTGCCATCAGTTTGACAGGCCAGGCATCCTACGAGCAGTACTTC
CAISLTGQASYEQYF
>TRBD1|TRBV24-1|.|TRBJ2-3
TGTGCCACCAGTGAGTCAAGGACAGGGACAGATACGCAGTATTTT
CATSESRTGTDTQYF
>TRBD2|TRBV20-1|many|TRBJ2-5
TGCAGTGCTAGAGATTTTGCGACTAGCGGTGCGACCCAGTACTTC
CSARDFATSGATQYF
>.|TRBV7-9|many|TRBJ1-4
TGTGCCAGCAGCTTAAACAGGAGTCCCGAAAAACTGTTTTTT
CASSLNRSPEKLFF
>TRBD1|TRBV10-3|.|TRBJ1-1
TGTGCCACCGGGACAGGGGGCGGAACTGAAGCTTTCTTT
CATGTGGGTEAFF
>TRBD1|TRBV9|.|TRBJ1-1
TGTGCCAGCAGTTACTCTTGGACAGGGGGCGCGGGCACTGAAGCTTTCTTT
CASSYSWTGGAGTEAFF
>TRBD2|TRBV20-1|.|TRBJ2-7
TGCAGTGCACTAACCAGCGGGGCGGCCTACGAGCAGTACTTC
CSALTSGAAYEQYF
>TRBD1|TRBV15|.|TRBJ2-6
TGTGCCACCAGCAGAGGGGGGACAGGGGTCTACGTCCTGACTTTC
CATSRGGTGVYVLTF